The 20 T cell receptor beta chains reported below all come from one sample, sequenced in a study of cytomegalovirus exposure and HLA in healthy donors. The PCR contained 60 Vbeta and 13 Jbeta primers. This table comes from immunoSEQ multiplex PCR, and its TCRdb copy is limited to in-frame clones, with some not included. The sample comprises around 140,000 clones, 75% to 90% of which are singletons, and under 3% rests with the top ten. Input material: PBMCs. These receptors all stem from a woman aged 25 to 39 in good health and CMV-seronegative.

This clone has a handful of counts. The chain is built from TRBV27 and TRBJ1-1; 8 positions match TRBD1. The CDR3 totals 14 residues. Germline trimming cut 6 bases from V and 3 bases from J; bases unmatched to any gene: 6. Germline V gene sequence: CDR1 MNHEY, CDR2 SMNVEV (reference sequence). The CDR3 DNA follows: TGTGCCAGCAGCCTCGGACAGGGCCACACTGAAGCTTTCTTT. Protein: CASSLGQGHTEAFF.

This sequence joins TRBV18 and TRBJ1-1; D might be TRBD1 (5 bases). This CDR3 has 13 residues. Trimming took 3 bases from V and 8 from J, leaving 13 bases between them. CDR1 and CDR2 from the germline V gene are KGHSH and LQKENI. The CDR3 is CASSPSGTEEAFF. The DNA for the CDR3 is TGTGCCAGCTCACCCTCCGGGACTGAAGAAGCTTTCTTT.

The chain links TRBV28 to TRBJ2-3, with 9 positions matching TRBD2. There are 16 residues in the CDR3. The germline V gene has CDR1 MDHEN and CDR2 SYDVKM. After removal of 6 bases from V and 2 bases from J, the junction contained 9 bases not matched to a gene. CDR3 in amino acids: CASSHPIAGATDTQYF. DNA for the CDR3: TGTGCCAGCAGCCACCCAATAGCGGGAGCCACAGATACGCAGTATTTT. Variable domain in full (rest from reference TRBV28 and TRBJ2-3): DVKVTQSSRYLVKRTGEKVFLECVQDMDHENMFWYRQDPGLGLRLIYFSYDVKMKEKGDIPEGYSVSREKKERFSLILESASTNQTSMYLCASSHPIAGATDTQYFGPGTRLTVL.

This clone was recorded a few times. The V and J genes are TRBV12-5 and TRBJ1-2; TRBD1 is a possible D gene (5 bases). Trimming stripped 7 bases from V and 3 bases from J, with 9 bases between. The germline V gene encodes CDR1 LGHNT and CDR2 FRNRAP. The CDR3 spans 12 residues. As DNA, the CDR3 is TGTGCTAGTGCGGCGGGGGACTATGGCTACACCTTC. Its protein is CASAAGDYGYTF.

J is TRBJ1-2 and V is TRBV5-1; 9 bases are shared with TRBD1. The germline V gene encodes CDR1 SGHRS and CDR2 YFSETQ. This CDR3 contains 15 residues. The V gene end was trimmed by 3 bases and the J gene end by 8 bases; junction bases not matched to a gene: 11. The CDR3 region has the DNA TGCGCCAGCAGCTCAACACCGGGACAGGGAGACGGCTACACCTTC. Translation: CASSSTPGQGDGYTF.

The V gene is TRBV15, the J gene TRBJ1-4; D ambiguous. The CDR3 totals 17 residues. CDR1 LNHNV and CDR2 YYDKDF come from the germline V gene (reference sequence). Deletions cut 0 bases from V and 0 bases from J, with 11 bases between. The CDR3 bases are TGTGCCACCAGCAGAGAGAAGTCGAGATCAACTAATGAAAAACTGTTTTTT. It is translated as CATSREKSRSTNEKLFF.

The rearrangement links TRBV2 to TRBJ2-7, with 7 bases matching TRBD2. The CDR3 spans 12 residues. CDR1 is SNHLY and CDR2 is FYNNEI in the germline V gene. J gave up 0 bases and V 10 bases, and 3 bases lay outside the gene matches. CDR3 sequence reads: CAIRDYSYEQYF. The CDR3 coding sequence is TGTGCCATCCGGGACTACTCCTACGAGCAGTACTTC.

The genes are TRBV6-5 and TRBJ2-1; 7 nucleotides align to TRBD2. Germline V gives CDR1 MNHEY, CDR2 SVGAGI. This CDR3 has 13 residues. With V trimmed by 8 bases and J by 7 bases, 8 bases remained unmatched. In nucleotides, the CDR3 is TGTGCCAGCGCGTCTAGCGGTTGGAATGAGCAGTTCTTC. It yields the protein CASASSGWNEQFF.

The genes are TRBV27 and TRBJ2-1; the D gene is possibly TRBD1 (5 bases). The CDR3 runs to 12 residues. V dropped 4 bases and J dropped 14 bases, with 15 bases sitting between them. CDR1 is MNHEY and CDR2 is SMNVEV in the germline V gene (reference sequence). CDR3 loop: CASSSNRLKKFF. The CDR3 nucleotides are TGTGCCAGCAGTTCAAACAGGCTCAAAAAGTTCTTC.

The V gene is TRBV19, the J gene TRBJ2-3; 11 positions agree with TRBD2. Per the germline V gene, CDR1 is LNHDA and CDR2 is SQIVND (reference sequence). V shed 6 bases, J shed 4 bases, and the junction held 3 bases outside the gene matches. The CDR3 totals 14 residues. Written as DNA, the CDR3 is TGTGCCAGTAGCACTAGCGGGAGTCCAGATACGCAGTATTTT. Translating it yields CASSTSGSPDTQYF.

The chain couples TRBV4-1 to TRBJ2-1; 10 nucleotides match TRBD2. Germline CDR1 MGHRA, CDR2 YSYEKL. The CDR3 is 15 residues long. With V trimmed by 3 bases and J by 6 bases, 5 bases remained unmatched. The CDR3 DNA reads as TGCGCCAGCAGCCACCAACTAGCGGGGCTCAATGAGCAGTTCTTC. This sequence encodes CASSHQLAGLNEQFF.

The chain has TRBV19 and TRBJ1-1, with D unresolved. Trimming took off 4 bases at V and 2 bases at J, with 5 bases between the two ends. The CDR3 is 12 amino acids. Germline loops: CDR1 LNHDA, CDR2 SQIVND (reference sequence). CDR3 in DNA: TGTGCCAGTAGTACAGGAAACACTGAAGCTTTCTTT. This sequence encodes CASSTGNTEAFF.

The gene calls are TRBV6-1 and TRBJ1-5; TRBD1 matches at 8 bases. Germline V gives CDR1 MNHNS, CDR2 SASEGT. The CDR3 is made up of 17 amino acids. The junction had 7 bases not matched to a gene; V was cut back by 3 bases and J by 0 bases. The CDR3: CASSDGGTGNSNQPQHF. CDR3 nucleotide sequence: TGTGCCAGCAGTGACGGCGGGACAGGCAATAGCAATCAGCCCCAGCATTTT.

This clone was seen once. One end of the junction varies from germline; a read error may be responsible. The V gene is TRBV7-9, the J gene TRBJ1-4; no clear D gene. CDR1 and CDR2 (germline): SEHNR, FQNEAQ (reference sequence). The CDR3 totals 14 residues. For the CDR3, the DNA is TGTTCCAGCAGCTCAAGGGAGGTTGGTGAAAAACTGTTTTTT. This sequence encodes CSSSSREVGEKLFF.

The chain combines TRBV7-6 with TRBJ2-7, with 11 bases fitting TRBD2. This CDR3 is built from 14 residues. The germline V gene has CDR1 SGHVS and CDR2 FNYEAQ. With V trimmed by 0 bases and J by 7 bases, 2 bases remained unmatched. This CDR3 reads CASSLASGRGEQYF. CDR3 coding DNA: TGTGCCAGCAGCTTAGCTAGCGGGAGGGGAGAGCAGTACTTC.

V and J are TRBV28 and TRBJ2-7; TRBD1 matches 8 bases. V lost 4 bases and J lost 0; bases outside the gene matches: 5. CDR1 is MDHEN and CDR2 is SYDVKM in the germline V gene. The length of the CDR3 is 15 residues. This CDR3 is CASSSVGQASYEQYF. As DNA, the CDR3 is TGTGCCAGCAGTTCCGTGGGACAGGCCTCCTACGAGCAGTACTTC.

This chain links TRBV7-3 with TRBJ2-1; no clear D gene. Germline V CDR1 and CDR2: SGHTA, FQGTGA. The CDR3 covers 13 residues. Between the trimmed V and J ends, which lost 0 bases and 4 bases, there was a span of 4 bases. Written as DNA, the CDR3 is TGTGCCAGCAGCTTAACCAGGTACAATGAGCAGTTCTTC. It encodes CASSLTRYNEQFF.

The chain couples TRBV29-1 to TRBJ2-1; 14 nucleotides match TRBD2. The CDR3 covers 18 residues. Looked up from germline, CDR1 is SQVTM and CDR2 is ANQGSEA. V was pared by 7 bases and J by 3 bases, with 14 bases of the junction left unmatched. The CDR3 DNA is TGCAGCGCGATGCCTATCTGGACTAGCGGGGGGAACTACAATGAGCAGTTCTTC. It is translated as CSAMPIWTSGGNYNEQFF.

The J gene is TRBJ1-2, the V gene TRBV29-1; D is ambiguous. CDR1 is SQVTM and CDR2 is ANQGSEA in the germline V gene. This CDR3 has 12 residues. V shed 2 bases and J shed 5 bases, with 9 bases lying between them. CDR3 amino acids: CSVESQTYGYTF. CDR3 in DNA: TGCAGCGTTGAATCACAGACATATGGCTACACCTTC. The entire variable domain, with the rest obtained from reference TRBV29-1 and TRBJ1-2, is as follows: SAVISQKPSRDICQRGTSLTIQCQVDSQVTMMFWYRQQPGQSLTLIATANQGSEATYESGFVIDKFPISRPNLTFSTLTVSNMSPEDSSIYLCSVESQTYGYTFGSGTRLTVV.

The chain couples TRBV1 to TRBJ2-5; the table's D call, TRBD1, was not checked against the DNA. TRBV1 is reported as a pseudogene. This CDR3 contains 19 residues. CDR3 in amino acids: CTSSQVIVLQGALGETQYF. The CDR3 coding sequence is TGCACCAGCAGCCAAGTTATTGTTTTACAGGGGGCGTTGGGAGAGACCCAGTACTTC.